This T cell receptor beta chain came from a study of radiation and T cells in renal cell carcinoma. Study conclusions and caveats: From baseline, blood top tumor clonotypes peaked at 2 weeks post-radiation. Pretreatment tumor biopsies were lacking, so baseline clonotypes are unknown.

Time point defined: blood 2 weeks post-SBRT. Treatment specified: 15 Gy SBRT to primary tumor, nephrectomy 4 weeks later. The tumor was a clear cell renal cell carcinoma. With regard to this clone: Its specificity is unknown.

Produced via immunoSEQ multiplex PCR; TCRdb's table is partial and in-frame only. The sample holds around 70,000 clones, around 80% seen once. The CDR3 is 11 amino acids. Germline CDR1 and CDR2: DFQATT and SNEGSKA (reference sequence). Trimming took 5 bases from V and 5 from J; bases not matched to a gene: 0. The gene calls are TRBV20-1 and TRBJ2-7, with 10 nucleotides matching TRBD1. The sequence came from a man aged 55 to 70 with renal cell carcinoma. This specimen consisted of blood, obtained from a patient whose treatment included radiotherapy and nephrectomy. DNA for the CDR3: TGCAGTGCTGGGACAGGGGACGAGCAGTACTTC. It translates to CSAGTGDEQYF.